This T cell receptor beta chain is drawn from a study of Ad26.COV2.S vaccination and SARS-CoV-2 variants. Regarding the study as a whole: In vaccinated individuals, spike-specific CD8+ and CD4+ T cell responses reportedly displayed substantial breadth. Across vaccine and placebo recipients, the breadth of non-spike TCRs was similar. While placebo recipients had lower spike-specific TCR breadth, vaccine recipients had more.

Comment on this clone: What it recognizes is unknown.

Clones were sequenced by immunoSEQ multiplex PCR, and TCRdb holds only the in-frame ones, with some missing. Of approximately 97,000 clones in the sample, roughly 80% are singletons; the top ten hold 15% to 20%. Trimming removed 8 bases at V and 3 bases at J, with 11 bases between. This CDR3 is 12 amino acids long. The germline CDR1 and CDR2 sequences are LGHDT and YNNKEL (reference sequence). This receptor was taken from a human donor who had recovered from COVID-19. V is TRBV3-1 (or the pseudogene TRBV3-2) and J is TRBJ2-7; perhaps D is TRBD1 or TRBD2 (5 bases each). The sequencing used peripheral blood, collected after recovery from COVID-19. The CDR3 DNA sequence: TGTGCCAGCGGGGACGGCAACTACGAGCAGTACTTC. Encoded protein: CASGDGNYEQYF.